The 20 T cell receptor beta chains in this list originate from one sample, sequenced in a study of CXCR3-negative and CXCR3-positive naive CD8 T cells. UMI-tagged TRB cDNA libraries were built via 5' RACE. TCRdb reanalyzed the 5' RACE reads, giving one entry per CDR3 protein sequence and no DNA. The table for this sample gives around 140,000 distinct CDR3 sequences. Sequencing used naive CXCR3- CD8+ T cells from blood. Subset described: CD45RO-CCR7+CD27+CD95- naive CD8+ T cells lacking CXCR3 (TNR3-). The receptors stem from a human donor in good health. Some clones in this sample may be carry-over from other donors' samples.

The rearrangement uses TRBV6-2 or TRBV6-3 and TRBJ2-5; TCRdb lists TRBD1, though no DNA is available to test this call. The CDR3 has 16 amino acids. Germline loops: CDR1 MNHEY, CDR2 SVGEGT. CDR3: CASSYGTGGAEETQYF.

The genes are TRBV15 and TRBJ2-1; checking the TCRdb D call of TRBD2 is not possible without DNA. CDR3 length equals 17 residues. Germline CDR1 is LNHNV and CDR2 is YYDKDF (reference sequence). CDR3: CATSSHRLRDLYNEQFF.

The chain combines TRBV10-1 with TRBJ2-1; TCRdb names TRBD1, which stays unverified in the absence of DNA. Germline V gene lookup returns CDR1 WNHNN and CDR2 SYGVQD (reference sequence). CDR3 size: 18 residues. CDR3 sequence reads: CASSETVLKTPRDNEQFF.

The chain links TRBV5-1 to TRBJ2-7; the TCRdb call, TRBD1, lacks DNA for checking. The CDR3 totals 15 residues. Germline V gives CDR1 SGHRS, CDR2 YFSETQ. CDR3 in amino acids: CASSPGTGAYYEQYF.

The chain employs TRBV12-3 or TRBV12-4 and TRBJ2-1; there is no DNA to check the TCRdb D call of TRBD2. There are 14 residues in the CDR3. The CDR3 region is CASSEGLADNEQFF.

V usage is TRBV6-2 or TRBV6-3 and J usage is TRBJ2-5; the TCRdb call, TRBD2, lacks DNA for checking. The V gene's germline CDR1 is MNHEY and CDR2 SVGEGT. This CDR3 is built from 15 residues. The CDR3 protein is CASSYLGLAMETQYF.

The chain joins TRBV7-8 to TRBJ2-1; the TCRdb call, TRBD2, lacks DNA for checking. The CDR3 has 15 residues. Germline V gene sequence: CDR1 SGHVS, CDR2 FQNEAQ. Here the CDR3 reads CASSSEGQAWNEQFF.

This chain's CDR3 is CASSLFRGGEQFF. This chain links TRBV7-8 with TRBJ2-1; absent DNA, TCRdb's TRBD2 call cannot be checked. The CDR3 spans 13 residues. CDR1 and CDR2 (germline): SGHVS, FQNEAQ.

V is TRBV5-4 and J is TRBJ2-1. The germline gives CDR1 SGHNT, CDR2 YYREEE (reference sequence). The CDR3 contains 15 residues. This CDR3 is CASSFRGSSYNEQFF.

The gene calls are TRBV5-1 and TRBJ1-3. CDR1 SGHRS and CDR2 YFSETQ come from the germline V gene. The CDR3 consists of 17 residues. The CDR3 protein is CASSLVSHRNSGNTIYF.

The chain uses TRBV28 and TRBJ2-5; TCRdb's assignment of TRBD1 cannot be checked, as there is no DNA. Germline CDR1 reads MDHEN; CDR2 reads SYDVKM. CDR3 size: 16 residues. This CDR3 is CVSSFLRTQADETQYF.

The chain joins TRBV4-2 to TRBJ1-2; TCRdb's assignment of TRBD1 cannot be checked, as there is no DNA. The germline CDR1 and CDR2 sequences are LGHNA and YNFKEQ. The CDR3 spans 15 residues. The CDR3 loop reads CASSQGGQGARGYTF.

CDR3 residues: CASSKWAGIPNTGELFF. The rearrangement joins TRBV21-1 to TRBJ2-2; without DNA, the TCRdb call of TRBD1 cannot be checked. TRBV21-1 is a documented pseudogene. The CDR3 runs to 17 residues.

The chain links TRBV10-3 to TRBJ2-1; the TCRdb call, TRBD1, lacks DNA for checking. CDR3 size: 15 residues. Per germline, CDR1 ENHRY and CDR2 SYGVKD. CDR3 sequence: CAISGGQGAYNEQFF.

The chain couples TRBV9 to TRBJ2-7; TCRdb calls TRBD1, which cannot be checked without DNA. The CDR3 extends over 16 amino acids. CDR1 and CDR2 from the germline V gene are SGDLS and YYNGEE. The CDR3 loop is CASSVGWGALRYEQYF.

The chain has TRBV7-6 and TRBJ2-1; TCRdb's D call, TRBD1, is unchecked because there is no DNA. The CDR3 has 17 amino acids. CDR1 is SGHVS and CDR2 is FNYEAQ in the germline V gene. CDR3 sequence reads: CASSPQEGGRAYNEQFF.

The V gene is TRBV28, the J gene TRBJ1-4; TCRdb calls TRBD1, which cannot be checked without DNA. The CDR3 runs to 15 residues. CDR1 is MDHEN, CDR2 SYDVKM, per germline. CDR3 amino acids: CASSSPKGTNEKLFF. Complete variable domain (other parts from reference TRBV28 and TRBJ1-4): DVKVTQSSRYLVKRTGEKVFLECVQDMDHENMFWYRQDPGLGLRLIYFSYDVKMKEKGDIPEGYSVSREKKERFSLILESASTNQTSMYLCASSSPKGTNEKLFFGSGTQLSVL.

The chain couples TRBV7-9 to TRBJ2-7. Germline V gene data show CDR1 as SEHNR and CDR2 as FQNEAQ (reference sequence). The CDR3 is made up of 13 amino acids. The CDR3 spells CASSQFAGYEQYF.

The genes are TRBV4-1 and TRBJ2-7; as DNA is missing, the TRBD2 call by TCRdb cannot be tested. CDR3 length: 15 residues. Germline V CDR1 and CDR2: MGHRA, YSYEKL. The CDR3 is CASSPAPAGVGEQYF.

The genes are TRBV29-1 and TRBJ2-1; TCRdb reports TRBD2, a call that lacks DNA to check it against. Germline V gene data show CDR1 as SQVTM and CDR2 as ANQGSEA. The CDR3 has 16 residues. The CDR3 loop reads CSVGQLAGGPGNEQFF.